This T cell receptor beta chain stems from a study of glioma-infiltrating T cells. CDR1 MNHEY and CDR2 SVGEGT come from the germline V gene. The CDR3 extends over 12 amino acids. V shed 3 bases and J shed 2 bases, with 5 bases lying between them. Study results and caveats: Gliomas, especially low-grade, showed above-expected tissue-blood divergence; non-neoplastic patients showed below.

The iRepertoire nested amplicon-rescue multiplex PCR amplified TCR alpha and beta CDR3s from RNA. TCRdb itself ran the multiplex PCR reads through MiXCR, one entry per CDR3 protein. Of about 130,000 distinct CDR3 sequences listed, about 25% were seen once; the top ten hold about a quarter. This clonotype has a count of ten or more. Its target is unknown. The chain joins TRBV6-2 or TRBV6-3 to TRBJ2-7; D call uncertain. Sequencing used glioma tissue, nonneoplastic brain tissue, or PBMCs (not recorded which). The TCR sequence derives from a human donor with low-grade glioma or glioblastoma, undergoing nonglioma brain surgery, or in good health (not recorded which). The CDR3 protein is CASSYRPYEQYV. Written as DNA, the CDR3 is TGTGCCAGCAGTTATAGGCCCTACGAGCAGTACGTC.